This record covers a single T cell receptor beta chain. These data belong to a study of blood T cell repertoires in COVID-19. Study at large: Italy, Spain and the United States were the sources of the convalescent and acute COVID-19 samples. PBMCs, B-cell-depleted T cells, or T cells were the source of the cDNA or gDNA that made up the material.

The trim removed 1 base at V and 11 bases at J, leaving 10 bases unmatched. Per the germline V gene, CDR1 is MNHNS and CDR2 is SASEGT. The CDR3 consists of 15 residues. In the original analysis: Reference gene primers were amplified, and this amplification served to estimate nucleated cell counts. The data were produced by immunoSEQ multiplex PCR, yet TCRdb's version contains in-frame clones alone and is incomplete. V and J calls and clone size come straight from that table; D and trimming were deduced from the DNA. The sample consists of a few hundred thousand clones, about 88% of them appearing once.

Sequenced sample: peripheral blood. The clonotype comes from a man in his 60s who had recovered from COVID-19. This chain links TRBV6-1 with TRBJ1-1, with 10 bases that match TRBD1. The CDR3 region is CASSEGPGTGARAFF. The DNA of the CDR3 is TGTGCCAGCAGTGAAGGACCCGGGACAGGGGCCCGGGCTTTCTTT.